This record concerns one T cell receptor (beta chain) sequence. The data originate from a study of Ad26.COV2.S vaccination and SARS-CoV-2 variants. Method: immunoSEQ multiplex PCR; TCRdb's copy keeps in-frame clones and lacks some. The repertoire consists of about 100,000 clones, with about 78% occurring once and the leading ten covering 15% to 20%. The CDR3 extends over 15 amino acids. V was cut by 3 bases and J by 3 bases, with 14 bases left in between. Germline CDR1 KGHSH, CDR2 LQKENI. The sequence came from a human donor who had recovered from COVID-19. The sequencing here drew on peripheral blood, taken after recovery from COVID-19. The V and J genes are TRBV18 and TRBJ1-1, with D unresolved. The CDR3, as DNA: TGTGCCAGCTCACCGACGGGAACATTGGACACTGAAGCTTTCTTT. This encodes CASSPTGTLDTEAFF.